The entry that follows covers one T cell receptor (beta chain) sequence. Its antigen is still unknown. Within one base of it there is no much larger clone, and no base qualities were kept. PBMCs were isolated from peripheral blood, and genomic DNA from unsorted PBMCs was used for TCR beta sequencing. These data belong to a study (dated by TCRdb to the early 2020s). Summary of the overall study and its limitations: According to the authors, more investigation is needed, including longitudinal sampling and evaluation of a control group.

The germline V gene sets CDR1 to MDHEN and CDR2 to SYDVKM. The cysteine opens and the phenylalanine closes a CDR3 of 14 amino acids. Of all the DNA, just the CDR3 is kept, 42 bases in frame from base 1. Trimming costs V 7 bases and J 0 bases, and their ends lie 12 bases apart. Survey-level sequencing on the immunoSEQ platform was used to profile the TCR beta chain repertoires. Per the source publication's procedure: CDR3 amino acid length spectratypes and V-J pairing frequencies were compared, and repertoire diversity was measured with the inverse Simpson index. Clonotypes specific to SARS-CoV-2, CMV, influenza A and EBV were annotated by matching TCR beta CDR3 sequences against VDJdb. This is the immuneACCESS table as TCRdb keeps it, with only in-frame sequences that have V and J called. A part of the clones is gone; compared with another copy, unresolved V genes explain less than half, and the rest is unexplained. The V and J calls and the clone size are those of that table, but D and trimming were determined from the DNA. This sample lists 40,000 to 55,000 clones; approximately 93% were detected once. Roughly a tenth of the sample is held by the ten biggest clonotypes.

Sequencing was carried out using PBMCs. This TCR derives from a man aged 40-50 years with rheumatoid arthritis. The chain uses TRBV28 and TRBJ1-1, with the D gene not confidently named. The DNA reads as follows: TGTGCCAGCAAAGGGCAGGTCATGAACACTGAAGCTTTCTTT. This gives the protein CASKGQVMNTEAFF.